What follows are 13 T cell receptor beta chains derived from one specimen sequenced in a study of blood T cells in healthy people across ages. The use of a sample-barcoded 5' primer and a J-beta primer mix characterized a second PCR of roughly 6 to 11 cycles. TCRdb re-called the 5' RACE reads with MiXCR, one entry per CDR3 protein. The data hold 1.5 million to 2 million distinct CDR3 sequences, with about two fifths observed a single time. Source material: blood. These receptors all come from a human donor in good health.

This chain joins TRBV5-1 and TRBJ2-5; the match to TRBD2 covers 9 bases. The CDR3 loop spans 15 amino acids. V trimming: 7 bases; J trimming: 0 bases; junction bases outside the gene matches: 7. CDR1 is SGHRS and CDR2 is YFSETQ in the germline V gene. In DNA form, the CDR3 reads TGCGCCAGCCTACCGGGACTAGCACACCAAGAGACCCAGTACTTC. It yields the protein CASLPGLAHQETQYF.

This clonotype occurred a few times. The chain uses TRBV2 and TRBJ2-1; D not resolved. Trimming stripped 4 bases from V and 6 bases from J, with 13 bases between. The CDR3 spans 14 residues. CDR1 is SNHLY and CDR2 is FYNNEI in the germline V gene. The DNA of the CDR3 is TGTGCCAGCAGTGCGACGAGACATCTCAATGAGCAGTTCTTC. This encodes CASSATRHLNEQFF.

This clonotype was detected a few times. The chain combines TRBV11-2 with TRBJ2-5, with D possibly being TRBD1 or TRBD2 (6 bases each). Germline CDR1 reads SGHAT; CDR2 reads FQNNGV. Trimming removed 3 bases at V and 7 bases at J, with 15 bases between. The CDR3 is made up of 14 amino acids. CDR3 in amino acids: CASSFSPGGGTQYF. The CDR3 bases are TGTGCCAGCAGCTTTAGTCCCGGGGGCGGGACCCAGTACTTC.

This clonotype was seen repeatedly, ten times or more. V is TRBV29-1 and J is TRBJ2-5; D gene unclear. The V end was cut by 0 bases, the J end by 5 bases, with 4 bases between. From germline, CDR1 is SQVTM and CDR2 ANQGSEA. CDR3 length equals 11 residues. CDR3 nucleotide sequence: TGCAGCGTTGAAGAGGGGGAGACCCAGTACTTC. Protein product: CSVEEGETQYF.

The chain employs TRBV2 and TRBJ1-1; TRBD1 might be the D (5 bases). This CDR3 comprises 19 residues. Trimming took off 4 bases at V and 6 bases at J, with 30 bases between the two ends. Germline assignment: CDR1 SNHLY and CDR2 FYNNEI. For the CDR3, the DNA is TGTGCCAGCAGTGGGTATCGTTCCGGGGGTCAGGGCGGAAACGCTGAAGCTTTCTTT. Its translation is CASSGYRSGGQGGNAEAFF.

This clonotype was recorded a few times. V usage is TRBV4-3 and J usage is TRBJ2-3; D is possibly TRBD1 or TRBD2 (5 bases each). The germline V gene has CDR1 LGHNA and CDR2 YSLEER. V shed 1 base and J shed 6 bases, with 14 bases lying between them. The CDR3 loop spans 15 amino acids. This CDR3 reads CASSQGQGPPDTQYF. CDR3 nucleotides: TGCGCCAGCAGCCAAGGGCAGGGACCCCCCGATACGCAGTATTTT.

The chain has TRBV7-2 and TRBJ1-6, with a weak D call TRBD1 (6 bases). The CDR3 contains 15 residues. Germline assignment: CDR1 SGHTA and CDR2 FQGNSA. Trimming pared 5 bases from V and 7 bases from J, leaving 15 bases between. CDR3 bases: TGTGCCAGCAGCCCATCAACAGGGAGGAATTCACCCCTCCACTTT. This encodes CASSPSTGRNSPLHF. The full variable domain, its missing parts supplied by reference TRBV7-2 and TRBJ1-6, is GAGVSQSPSNKVTEKGKDVELRCDPISGHTALYWYRQSLGQGLEFLIYFQGNSAPDKSGLPSDRFSAERTGGSVSTLTIQRTQQEDSAVYLCASSPSTGRNSPLHFGNGTRLTVT.

CDR3 region: CASSNPPGTSGETQYF. CDR3 DNA: TGTGCCAGCAGTAATCCCCCCGGGACTAGCGGGGAGACCCAGTACTTC. The V call is TRBV28, the J call TRBJ2-4; 12 bases agree with TRBD2. The assigned J gene may be wrong: the sequence end matches TRBJ2-5 better. The CDR3 has 16 amino acids. CDR1 MDHEN and CDR2 SYDVKM come from the germline V gene.

A remark on this clonotype: One junction end does not reproduce the germline sequence, and a read error may be involved. The rearrangement links TRBV20-1 to TRBJ2-3; D is unresolved. The CDR3 spans 15 residues. Germline V gives CDR1 DFQATT, CDR2 SNEGSKA (reference sequence). CDR3 sequence: CSARDQHFSTDMQYF. The CDR3 bases are TGCAGTGCTAGAGATCAGCACTTCAGCACAGATATGCAGTATTTT.

V is TRBV7-8 and J is TRBJ2-5; no firm D call. Germline V gene sequence: CDR1 SGHVS, CDR2 FQNEAQ. The ends were cut back, 8 bases at V and 5 bases at J, with 24 bases in the middle. The length of the CDR3 is 16 residues. The CDR3 reads CASHKRREPSGETQYF. The CDR3 DNA reads as TGTGCCAGCCATAAAAGAAGGGAACCATCTGGGGAGACCCAGTACTTC.

The V and J genes are TRBV11-2 and TRBJ2-7; D is uncertain. Trimming pared 0 bases from V and 6 bases from J, leaving 6 bases between. CDR1 is SGHAT, CDR2 FQNNGV, per germline. The CDR3 loop spans 12 amino acids. CDR3 DNA: TGTGCCAGCAGCTTAGATTATTTCGAGCAGTACTTC. Its protein product is CASSLDYFEQYF. The full variable domain, in which reference TRBV11-2 and TRBJ2-7 provide the parts outside the CDR3, is EAGVAQSPRYKIIEKRQSVAFWCNPISGHATLYWYQQILGQGPKLLIQFQNNGVVDDSQLPKDRFSAERLKGVDSTLKIQPAKLEDSAVYLCASSLDYFEQYFGPGTRLTVT.

V gene TRBV20-1 combines with J gene TRBJ2-3; 8 positions agree with TRBD2. CDR1 DFQATT and CDR2 SNEGSKA come from the germline V gene (reference sequence). The CDR3 sequence is 12 residues long. With 5 bases clipped from V and 4 bases from J, the junction kept 2 bases outside the gene matches. As DNA, the CDR3 is TGCAGTGCTCATAGCGGGGCAGATACGCAGTATTTT. Encoded protein: CSAHSGADTQYF.

The rearrangement joins TRBV6-2 or TRBV6-3 to TRBJ2-6; TRBD1 or TRBD2 may be the D gene (5 bases each). Deletions cut 6 bases from V and 5 bases from J, with 17 bases between. The CDR3 has 16 amino acids. The germline CDR1 and CDR2 sequences are MNHEY and SVGEGT. The CDR3 DNA is TGTGCCAGCAGAGTAGGGACGGCCGGGCGGGCCAACGTCCTGACTTTC. Residues: CASRVGTAGRANVLTF.